These 9 T cell receptor beta chains came from one sample sequenced in a study of T cell responses to AZD1222 COVID-19 vaccine. Only in-frame clones appear in the TCRdb table, and some are missing; sequencing was by immunoSEQ multiplex PCR. The sample has some 110,000 clones; 88% are singletons. The starting material was peripheral blood, obtained on day 0 of AZD1222 vaccination. The receptors originated from an adult in good health.

This clone has more than one count but fewer than ten. This chain connects TRBV4-3 to TRBJ2-2; D gene ambiguous. This CDR3 is built from 14 residues. Germline CDR1 LGHNA, CDR2 YSLEER. Trimming removed 3 bases from V and 4 bases from J, with 9 bases in between. CDR3 sequence: CASSHSHFTGELFF. The CDR3 DNA is TGCGCCAGCAGCCATTCCCACTTCACCGGGGAGCTGTTTTTT.

This clone appeared once. This sequence joins TRBV7-9 and TRBJ1-4; D gene uncertain. V was shortened by 4 bases and J by 5 bases, with 17 bases between the two germline ends. Germline V gene sequence: CDR1 SEHNR, CDR2 FQNEAQ (reference sequence). There are 16 residues in the CDR3. The CDR3: CASSSRGRDRNEKLFF. The DNA for the CDR3 is TGTGCCAGCAGCTCTAGAGGGCGGGATAGGAATGAAAAACTGTTTTTT.

This chain joins TRBV2 and TRBJ2-2, with D perhaps matching TRBD2 (5 bases). The CDR3 has 14 amino acids. From germline, CDR1 is SNHLY and CDR2 FYNNEI. V shed 7 bases and J shed 0 bases, with 9 bases lying between them. The chain's CDR3 is CASKELANTGELFF. CDR3 bases: TGTGCCAGCAAGGAACTAGCGAACACCGGGGAGCTGTTTTTT.

The chain has TRBV7-9 and TRBJ1-3; D not resolved. The CDR3 is 15 amino acids. CDR1 and CDR2 (germline): SEHNR, FQNEAQ (reference sequence). Trimming cost V 5 bases and J 0 bases, with 11 bases left between them. This CDR3 reads CASSPMSPSGNTIYF. For the CDR3, the DNA is TGTGCCAGCAGCCCCATGAGTCCCTCTGGAAACACCATATATTTT.

J is TRBJ1-4 and V is TRBV7-9; 8 bases map to TRBD1. This CDR3 contains 14 residues. Germline values: CDR1 SEHNR, CDR2 FQNEAQ (reference sequence). Trimming cost V 4 bases and J 4 bases; bases outside gene matches: 2. The chain's CDR3 is CASSSGQGNEKLFF. DNA for the CDR3: TGTGCCAGCAGCTCCGGACAGGGTAATGAAAAACTGTTTTTT.

The chain carries TRBV6-2 or TRBV6-3 and TRBJ2-1; D assignment may be TRBD1 or TRBD2 (5 bases each). Looked up from germline, CDR1 is MNHEY and CDR2 is SVGEGT. This CDR3 comprises 14 residues. V was shortened by 4 bases and J by 9 bases, with 16 bases between the two germline ends. The DNA for the CDR3 is TGTGCCAGCAGTTCGGGACCCTCATCGTCTGAGCAGTTCTTC. This translates into CASSSGPSSSEQFF.

This CDR3 is CASSLGSGQGSYEQYF. The CDR3 region has the DNA TGTGCCAGCAGCTTAGGTTCGGGACAGGGCTCCTACGAGCAGTACTTC. The chain couples TRBV7-9 to TRBJ2-7; 9 positions agree with TRBD1. The germline gives CDR1 SEHNR, CDR2 FQNEAQ (reference sequence). The CDR3 spans 16 residues. Trimming cost V 1 base and J 0 bases; bases outside gene matches: 4.

The chain uses TRBV7-6 and TRBJ2-7; D could derive from TRBD1 or TRBD2 (5 bases each). The germline V gene encodes CDR1 SGHVS and CDR2 FNYEAQ. V was trimmed by 5 bases and J by 2 bases, leaving 19 bases between them. There are 16 residues in the CDR3. Here the CDR3 reads CASSVTGTEDAYEQYF. The CDR3 DNA reads as TGTGCCAGCAGCGTAACCGGGACGGAGGACGCCTACGAGCAGTACTTC.

The V call is TRBV5-8, the J call TRBJ1-2, with no clear D. With 1 base removed from V and 4 bases from J, the gap between germline ends came to 11 bases. Germline lookup yields CDR1 SGHTS and CDR2 YDEGEE. This CDR3 spans 14 amino acids. The CDR3 nucleotides are TGTGCCAGCAGCTTGAACCGCGCCAGCTATGGCTACACCTTC. Residues: CASSLNRASYGYTF.